One sample yielded the 22 T cell receptor beta chains listed below, sequenced in a study of blood T cell repertoires in COVID-19 (dated by TCRdb to the early 2020s). Preparation of the library involved the immunoSEQ multiplex PCR assay. The clones in this table, taken by TCRdb from immuneACCESS, are in-frame only. Not every clone is retained; where verified, under half of the shortfall comes from an unresolved V gene, and the cause of the rest is unknown. This sample has over 200,000 clones in its table, and about four fifths of those were observed once. More than 8.5% of the sample belongs to the ten largest clones. The sample comprised PBMCs or T cells enriched from blood (not recorded which). Receptor source: a woman between 50 and 59 years old with acute COVID-19.

In DNA, the CDR3 is TGTGCCAGGACTACGAGCCGACCGGGACAGGGACAGGAGCAGTTCTTC. This codes for CARTTSRPGQGQEQFF. This chain uses TRBV28 with TRBJ2-1; 9 bases line up with TRBD1. J lost 10 bases, V lost 9 bases, and 19 bases had no gene match. The CDR3 sequence is 16 residues long. CDR1 MDHEN and CDR2 SYDVKM come from the germline V gene.

The rearrangement joins TRBV12-1 to TRBJ2-1; the DNA was not compared with TRBD2, the D call given in the table. TRBV12-1 is listed as a pseudogene. CDR3 length: 12 residues. The CDR3: CALRGPGDEQFF. CDR3 sequence (DNA): TGTGCCTTGCGGGGGCCTGGAGATGAGCAGTTCTTC.

Note on this clone: The identical CDR3 is also encoded by other nucleotide sequences in the sample. The chain is built from TRBV7-8 and TRBJ1-2, with 9 bases aligning to TRBD1. The germline CDR1 and CDR2 sequences are SGHVS and FQNEAQ. The CDR3 has 14 amino acids. The J segment lost 7 bases and the V segment lost 5 bases, leaving 8 bases of the junction unmatched. This CDR3 reads CASSLAGQGGGYTF. The CDR3 nucleotides read TGTGCCAGCAGCCTTGCGGGACAGGGAGGTGGCTACACCTTC.

The chain is built from TRBV7-9 and TRBJ2-5, with D possibly matching TRBD2 (6 bases). The germline V gene encodes CDR1 SEHNR and CDR2 FQNEAQ (reference sequence). The V end lost 5 bases, the J end lost 1 base, and 26 bases lay between the germline ends. The CDR3 contains 19 residues. As DNA, the CDR3 is TGTGCCAGCAGCCGCGGAGGGACCGCGAATCCCTTGGCCCAAGAGACCCAGTACTTC. It translates to CASSRGGTANPLAQETQYF.

The V and J genes are TRBV2 and TRBJ1-4; unclear D gene. V lost 0 bases, J lost 12 bases, and 14 bases lay in between. Per the germline V gene, CDR1 is SNHLY and CDR2 is FYNNEI. This CDR3 contains 14 residues. CDR3 coding DNA: TGTGCCAGCAGTGAAGCGCGTTCGGTATCGCAACTGTTTTTT. Encoded protein: CASSEARSVSQLFF.

V and J are TRBV12-5 and TRBJ2-1; TRBD2 is a possible D gene (6 bases). CDR3 length: 14 residues. CDR1 is LGHNT, CDR2 FRNRAP, per germline. V was cut by 6 bases and J by 4 bases, with 13 bases left in between. The DNA of the CDR3 is TGTGCTAGTGGGCGGGGCGGAGATTACAATGAGCAGTTCTTC. It codes for CASGRGGDYNEQFF.

The chain recombines TRBV30 with TRBJ2-5; D gene uncertain. V was trimmed by 4 bases and J by 2 bases, leaving 8 bases between them. In germline, CDR1 is GTSNPN, CDR2 SVGIG (reference sequence). The CDR3 runs to 12 residues. As DNA, the CDR3 is TGTGCCTGGACGAACAATCAAGAGACCCAGTACTTC. Translating gives CAWTNNQETQYF.

This clone was seen more than once but under ten times. The rearrangement links TRBV2 to TRBJ2-3; TRBD2 agrees at 11 bases. The J segment lost 2 bases and the V segment lost 6 bases, leaving 10 bases of the junction unmatched. The CDR3 contains 17 residues. Germline CDR1 is SNHLY and CDR2 is FYNNEI. This chain's CDR3 is CASRRSPSGGPTDTQYF. The CDR3 nucleotides are TGTGCCAGCAGGCGGTCTCCTAGCGGGGGGCCCACAGATACGCAGTATTTT.

This chain uses TRBV20-1 with TRBJ2-7, with D possibly being TRBD2 (5 bases). CDR1 DFQATT and CDR2 SNEGSKA come from the germline V gene (reference sequence). The CDR3 has 13 residues. Trimming took 3 bases from V and 4 from J, leaving 13 bases between them. CDR3 in amino acids: CSASGSRNYEQYF. The DNA for the CDR3 is TGCAGTGCTAGTGGGAGCAGAAATTACGAGCAGTACTTC.

CDR3 protein: CASSLVELNTEAFF. The CDR3 nucleotides are TGTGCCAGCAGCTTAGTGGAGCTGAACACTGAAGCTTTCTTT. The V and J genes are TRBV11-2 and TRBJ1-1; no reliable D call. The CDR3 covers 14 residues. Trimming took 1 base from V and 0 from J, leaving 6 bases between them. Germline assignment: CDR1 SGHAT and CDR2 FQNNGV.

The V and J genes are TRBV28 and TRBJ1-6; maybe TRBD1 (5 bases). Germline V gene lookup returns CDR1 MDHEN and CDR2 SYDVKM. The length of the CDR3 is 13 residues. Trimming cost V 6 bases and J 10 bases, with 13 bases left between them. The CDR3 sequence is CASRGSGGSPLHF. CDR3 sequence (DNA): TGTGCCAGCAGGGGAAGTGGGGGGTCACCCCTCCACTTT.

This clone is labeled medium-sized. Other DNA sequences in the same sample also yield this CDR3. V usage is TRBV2 and J usage is TRBJ1-4, with a possible D match to TRBD1 (5 bases). The CDR3 loop spans 14 amino acids. The V end lost 6 bases, the J end lost 0 bases, and 8 bases lay between the germline ends. The germline gives CDR1 SNHLY, CDR2 FYNNEI. The CDR3 sequence is CASRLQATNEKLFF. The CDR3 DNA follows: TGTGCCAGCAGACTACAGGCAACTAATGAAAAACTGTTTTTT.

DNA for the CDR3: TGTGCCAGCAGCTTAACAGGGGCGGGGGAGACCCAGTACTTC. Amino acid sequence: CASSLTGAGETQYF. The V gene is TRBV7-7, the J gene TRBJ2-5; TRBD1 might be the D (7 bases). In germline, CDR1 is SSHAT, CDR2 FNYEAQ (reference sequence). This CDR3 has 14 residues. V lost 2 bases, J lost 5 bases, and 12 bases lay in between.

CDR3 bases: TGTGCCAGCAGCGAGGGACTAGCGGGAGGTCTGAACATTCAGTACTTC. Amino acids: CASSEGLAGGLNIQYF. The gene calls are TRBV5-4 and TRBJ2-4, with 15 bases aligning to TRBD2. The junction had 6 bases not matched to a gene; V was cut back by 4 bases and J by 7 bases. CDR3 size: 16 residues. The germline CDR1 and CDR2 sequences are SGHNT and YYREEE (reference sequence).

This clone was recorded a few times. The chain carries TRBV28 and TRBJ2-7; D is unclear. V was shortened by 2 bases and J by 0 bases, with 14 bases between the two germline ends. The germline gives CDR1 MDHEN, CDR2 SYDVKM. This CDR3 is 16 amino acids long. In nucleotides, the CDR3 is TGTGCCAGCAGTTTAAATTTGTTCAGGATCTCCTACGAGCAGTACTTC. Amino acid sequence: CASSLNLFRISYEQYF. The variable domain in full, completed from reference TRBV28 and TRBJ2-7, reads DVKVTQSSRYLVKRTGEKVFLECVQDMDHENMFWYRQDPGLGLRLIYFSYDVKMKEKGDIPEGYSVSREKKERFSLILESASTNQTSMYLCASSLNLFRISYEQYFGPGTRLTVT.

V and J are TRBV20-1 and TRBJ1-3; no clear D. Germline values: CDR1 DFQATT, CDR2 SNEGSKA (reference sequence). Trimming shortened V by 5 bases and J by 0 bases, and 11 bases separated the two germline ends. The CDR3 has 14 amino acids. CDR3 sequence reads: CSACDINSGNTIYF. CDR3 sequence (DNA): TGCAGTGCTTGTGACATCAACTCTGGAAACACCATATATTTT.

This clone was observed a single time. The chain's CDR3 is CSFGLTGSGYTF. CDR3 DNA sequence: TGCAGCTTTGGACTTACTGGGAGTGGCTACACCTTC. This chain joins TRBV29-1 and TRBJ1-2; no definite D call. The CDR3 is 12 residues long. Trimming shortened V by 8 bases and J by 7 bases, and 17 bases separated the two germline ends. Germline CDR1 is SQVTM and CDR2 is ANQGSEA.

The genes are TRBV19 and TRBJ1-2; TRBD1 agrees at 9 bases. Germline values: CDR1 LNHDA, CDR2 SQIVND (reference sequence). CDR3 length: 16 amino acids. The V gene end was trimmed by 6 bases and the J gene end by 8 bases; junction bases not matched to a gene: 16. The CDR3 here is CASSRPVGTGINGYTF. CDR3 bases: TGTGCCAGTAGCCGGCCCGTCGGGACAGGGATAAACGGCTACACCTTC.

The chain has TRBV7-3 and TRBJ2-1; the match to TRBD1 covers 8 bases. Per the germline V gene, CDR1 is SGHTA and CDR2 is FQGTGA. The J segment lost 8 bases and the V segment lost 3 bases, leaving 9 bases of the junction unmatched. This CDR3 spans 15 amino acids. The CDR3 loop is CASSFSGQALDEQFF. The DNA for the CDR3 is TGTGCCAGCAGCTTCTCGGGACAGGCCCTCGATGAGCAGTTCTTC.

The V gene is TRBV30, the J gene TRBJ1-2; tentative D call: TRBD1 (5 bases). Germline CDR1 and CDR2: GTSNPN and SVGIG (reference sequence). V was trimmed by 3 bases and J by 7 bases, leaving 21 bases between them. This CDR3 region has 15 residues. DNA for the CDR3: TGTGCCTGGAGCGCCCCGGATACGAGGGGAGGTGGCTACACCTTC. It encodes CAWSAPDTRGGGYTF.

This chain uses TRBV6-5 with TRBJ1-1; TRBD1 aligns across 7 bases. The CDR3 consists of 15 residues. With 7 bases clipped from V and 6 bases from J, the junction kept 14 bases outside the gene matches. From germline, CDR1 is MNHEY and CDR2 SVGAGI. CDR3 sequence: CASIIMQGVMAEAFF. CDR3 nucleotide sequence: TGTGCCAGCATTATTATGCAGGGGGTGATGGCTGAAGCTTTCTTT.

The chain couples TRBV6-5 to TRBJ1-3; a possible D gene is TRBD1 (6 bases). The CDR3 totals 15 residues. Germline lookup yields CDR1 MNHEY and CDR2 SVGAGI. Trimming cost V 6 bases and J 0 bases, with 12 bases left between them. CDR3 residues: CASRSTGNSGNTIYF. In nucleotides, the CDR3 is TGTGCCAGCAGGTCAACAGGGAACTCTGGAAACACCATATATTTT.